These T cell receptor beta chains were read from a single sample in a study of T cell changes during pregnancy in multiple sclerosis. Assay used: immunoSEQ multiplex PCR; TCRdb lists only in-frame clones, some missing. The repertoire holds roughly 60,000 clones, 92% seen once, with approximately 1.5% in the top ten. Sequenced material: peripheral blood, taken in the second trimester of pregnancy. The receptors derive from a female donor with multiple sclerosis, enrolled in a pregnancy study. CDR3s include the opening cysteine and the closing phenylalanine or tryptophan. Fields, in order: J gene, V gene, CDR3 length, D gene, clone size, CDR3 protein, CDR3 DNA. The D gene is left open where the match is weak. Some rows have no size entry. The others give once, few or many, or a class for an expanded clone.

j_call: TRBJ2-1; v_call: TRBV7-9; cdr3_length: 17; d_call: TRBD1; clone_size: once; cdr3_aa: CASSYKLTGGTYNEQFF; cdr3_nt: TGTGCCAGCAGCTACAAATTGACAGGGGGAACCTACAATGAGCAGTTCTTC
j_call: TRBJ2-6; v_call: TRBV7-9; cdr3_length: 18; d_call: NA; clone_size: NA; cdr3_aa: CASSLGPGGASGANVLTF; cdr3_nt: TGTGCCAGCAGCTTAGGACCGGGGGGCGCCTCTGGGGCCAACGTCCTGACTTTC
j_call: TRBJ1-5; v_call: TRBV4-2; cdr3_length: 16; d_call: TRBD1; clone_size: once; cdr3_aa: CASSQDVDRANQPQHF; cdr3_nt: TGTGCCAGCAGCCAAGACGTGGACAGGGCCAATCAGCCCCAGCATTTT
j_call: TRBJ2-7; v_call: TRBV19; cdr3_length: 15; d_call: TRBD2; clone_size: NA; cdr3_aa: CASSMGLAGSYEQYF; cdr3_nt: TGTGCCAGTAGTATGGGGTTAGCGGGATCCTACGAGCAGTACTTC
j_call: TRBJ1-2; v_call: TRBV10-3; cdr3_length: 16; d_call: TRBD1; clone_size: NA; cdr3_aa: CAISTSGTGSNYGYTF; cdr3_nt: TGTGCCATCAGTACATCCGGGACAGGGTCTAACTATGGCTACACCTTC
j_call: TRBJ1-1; v_call: TRBV5-4; cdr3_length: 14; d_call: TRBD1; clone_size: NA; cdr3_aa: CASSSRGKDTEAFF; cdr3_nt: TGTGCCAGCAGCTCCAGGGGGAAGGACACTGAAGCTTTCTTT
j_call: TRBJ1-3; v_call: TRBV11-2; cdr3_length: 15; d_call: TRBD1; clone_size: once; cdr3_aa: CASSQTGGSGNTIYF; cdr3_nt: TGTGCCAGCAGCCAGACAGGGGGCTCTGGAAACACCATATATTTT
j_call: TRBJ2-2; v_call: TRBV6-5; cdr3_length: 14; d_call: TRBD1; clone_size: NA; cdr3_aa: CASSITGDGGELFF; cdr3_nt: TGTGCCAGCAGTATTACAGGGGACGGCGGGGAGCTGTTTTTT
j_call: TRBJ2-7; v_call: TRBV2; cdr3_length: 15; d_call: TRBD1; clone_size: NA; cdr3_aa: CASSSPGTEPYEQYF; cdr3_nt: TGTGCCAGCAGTAGTCCCGGGACAGAACCCTACGAGCAGTACTTC
j_call: TRBJ1-1; v_call: TRBV30; cdr3_length: 14; d_call: TRBD1; clone_size: few; cdr3_aa: CAWSARTGSTEAFF; cdr3_nt: TGTGCCTGGAGTGCCCGGACAGGGAGCACTGAAGCTTTCTTT
j_call: TRBJ2-1; v_call: TRBV11-2; cdr3_length: 14; d_call: TRBD2; clone_size: once; cdr3_aa: CASSWSGGNNEQFF; cdr3_nt: TGTGCCAGCAGCTGGAGCGGGGGGAATAATGAGCAGTTCTTC
j_call: TRBJ1-5; v_call: TRBV10-3; cdr3_length: 13; d_call: TRBD1; clone_size: NA; cdr3_aa: CAISPGQNQPQHF; cdr3_nt: TGTGCCATCAGTCCGGGACAGAATCAGCCCCAGCATTTT
j_call: TRBJ2-1; v_call: TRBV9; cdr3_length: 15; d_call: TRBD2; clone_size: NA; cdr3_aa: CASSVEGLATNEQFF; cdr3_nt: TGTGCCAGCAGCGTAGAGGGACTAGCTACCAATGAGCAGTTCTTC
j_call: TRBJ2-6; v_call: TRBV6-4; cdr3_length: 14; d_call: NA; clone_size: NA; cdr3_aa: CASSERYEANVLTF; cdr3_nt: TGTGCCAGCAGTGAGAGGTACGAGGCCAACGTCCTGACTTTC
j_call: TRBJ1-1; v_call: TRBV4-3; cdr3_length: 20; d_call: NA; clone_size: NA; cdr3_aa: CASSQGPISVWYSTNTEAFF; cdr3_nt: TGCGCCAGCAGCCAAGGCCCTATCTCCGTTTGGTACAGTACGAACACTGAAGCTTTCTTT
j_call: TRBJ2-1; v_call: TRBV28; cdr3_length: 15; d_call: TRBD2; clone_size: NA; cdr3_aa: CASSLPTSGRLEQFF; cdr3_nt: TGTGCCAGCAGTTTGCCCACTAGCGGGAGACTTGAGCAGTTCTTC
j_call: TRBJ2-7; v_call: TRBV4-1; cdr3_length: 15; d_call: TRBD1; clone_size: NA; cdr3_aa: CASSIGQASSYEQYF; cdr3_nt: TGCGCCAGCAGCATAGGACAGGCAAGCTCCTACGAGCAGTACTTC
j_call: TRBJ1-4; v_call: TRBV7-2; cdr3_length: 15; d_call: NA; clone_size: NA; cdr3_aa: CASSLGGRTVEKLFF; cdr3_nt: TGTGCCAGCAGCTTAGGGGGGCGCACGGTTGAAAAACTGTTTTTT
j_call: TRBJ1-4; v_call: TRBV19; cdr3_length: 16; d_call: NA; clone_size: NA; cdr3_aa: CASSPRGVRGSEKLFF; cdr3_nt: TGTGCCAGTAGTCCCCGGGGGGTCAGGGGAAGTGAAAAACTGTTTTTT
j_call: TRBJ2-2; v_call: TRBV11-3; cdr3_length: 17; d_call: TRBD1; clone_size: NA; cdr3_aa: CASSLERDRANTGELFF; cdr3_nt: TGTGCCAGCAGCTTAGAAAGGGACAGGGCGAACACCGGGGAGCTGTTTTTT
j_call: TRBJ2-3; v_call: TRBV7-2; cdr3_length: 18; d_call: TRBD2; clone_size: NA; cdr3_aa: CASSLAKGSGRAADTQYF; cdr3_nt: TGTGCCAGCAGCTTAGCGAAGGGTAGCGGGAGGGCCGCAGATACGCAGTATTTT
j_call: TRBJ1-1; v_call: TRBV4-1; cdr3_length: 14; d_call: TRBD1; clone_size: once; cdr3_aa: CASSPQNDRGEAFF; cdr3_nt: TGCGCCAGCAGCCCACAAAATGACAGGGGTGAAGCTTTCTTT
j_call: TRBJ1-2; v_call: TRBV28; cdr3_length: 14; d_call: NA; clone_size: NA; cdr3_aa: CASSFYPQPGGYTF; cdr3_nt: TGTGCCAGCAGTTTCTACCCCCAACCGGGGGGCTACACCTTC
j_call: TRBJ1-5; v_call: TRBV19; cdr3_length: 14; d_call: TRBD1; clone_size: NA; cdr3_aa: CASSKGQGNQPQHF; cdr3_nt: TGTGCCAGTAGTAAAGGACAGGGGAATCAGCCCCAGCATTTT
j_call: TRBJ2-1; v_call: TRBV28; cdr3_length: 14; d_call: NA; clone_size: once; cdr3_aa: CASTTGGTPNEQFF; cdr3_nt: TGTGCCAGCACCACCGGAGGGACTCCAAATGAGCAGTTCTTC
j_call: TRBJ2-5; v_call: TRBV10-3; cdr3_length: 14; d_call: NA; clone_size: NA; cdr3_aa: CAISEGRLRETQYF; cdr3_nt: TGTGCCATCAGTGAAGGGAGGCTTCGGGAGACCCAGTACTTC
j_call: TRBJ1-1; v_call: TRBV9; cdr3_length: 16; d_call: TRBD1; clone_size: NA; cdr3_aa: CASSAGQGVGYTEAFF; cdr3_nt: TGTGCCAGCAGCGCCGGACAGGGCGTTGGATACACTGAAGCTTTCTTT
j_call: TRBJ2-1; v_call: TRBV5-1; cdr3_length: 15; d_call: NA; clone_size: NA; cdr3_aa: CASSLEGDGGMTQFF; cdr3_nt: TGCGCCAGCAGCTTGGAGGGCGACGGGGGAATGACGCAGTTCTTC
j_call: TRBJ2-7; v_call: TRBV2; cdr3_length: 12; d_call: NA; clone_size: NA; cdr3_aa: CASSERGYEQYF; cdr3_nt: TGTGCCAGCAGTGAAAGGGGGTACGAGCAGTACTTC
j_call: TRBJ1-4; v_call: TRBV28; cdr3_length: 15; d_call: TRBD1; clone_size: NA; cdr3_aa: CASSFERQGGEKLFF; cdr3_nt: TGTGCCAGCAGTTTCGAGCGACAGGGGGGAGAAAAACTGTTTTTT
j_call: TRBJ1-2; v_call: TRBV5-6; cdr3_length: 14; d_call: TRBD1; clone_size: NA; cdr3_aa: CASSVGQASYGYTF; cdr3_nt: TGTGCCAGCAGCGTGGGACAGGCATCCTATGGCTACACCTTC
j_call: TRBJ2-7; v_call: TRBV18; cdr3_length: 16; d_call: NA; clone_size: NA; cdr3_aa: CASSPPGVGGTYEQYF; cdr3_nt: TGTGCCAGCTCACCACCGGGAGTGGGGGGAACGTACGAGCAGTACTTC
j_call: TRBJ1-4; v_call: TRBV28; cdr3_length: 17; d_call: NA; clone_size: once; cdr3_aa: CASSLPGLWGTNEKLFF; cdr3_nt: TGTGCCAGCAGTTTGCCCGGCCTCTGGGGCACTAATGAAAAACTGTTTTTT
j_call: TRBJ2-3; v_call: TRBV28; cdr3_length: 14; d_call: TRBD2; clone_size: NA; cdr3_aa: CASHTSGYTDTQYF; cdr3_nt: TGTGCCAGCCATACTAGCGGTTACACAGATACGCAGTATTTT
j_call: TRBJ2-7; v_call: TRBV10-3; cdr3_length: 15; d_call: TRBD2; clone_size: NA; cdr3_aa: CAISESKIAGDEQYF; cdr3_nt: TGTGCCATCAGTGAGTCGAAAATAGCGGGGGACGAGCAGTACTTC
j_call: TRBJ2-7; v_call: TRBV7-2; cdr3_length: 17; d_call: NA; clone_size: NA; cdr3_aa: CASSLGLLIDSPYEQYF; cdr3_nt: TGTGCCAGCAGCTTAGGGCTTCTAATCGACAGCCCCTACGAGCAGTACTTC
j_call: TRBJ2-1; v_call: TRBV28; cdr3_length: 12; d_call: NA; clone_size: NA; cdr3_aa: CASSFFEGEQFF; cdr3_nt: TGTGCCAGCAGTTTTTTTGAGGGTGAGCAGTTCTTC
j_call: TRBJ2-1; v_call: TRBV4-1; cdr3_length: 15; d_call: NA; clone_size: NA; cdr3_aa: CASSQARSSYNEQFF; cdr3_nt: TGCGCCAGCAGCCAAGCTAGGAGCTCCTACAATGAGCAGTTCTTC
j_call: TRBJ2-7; v_call: TRBV4-1; cdr3_length: 13; d_call: NA; clone_size: NA; cdr3_aa: CASSQGDSYEQYF; cdr3_nt: TGCGCCAGCAGCCAAGGAGACAGCTACGAGCAGTACTTC
j_call: TRBJ1-1; v_call: TRBV10-1; cdr3_length: 17; d_call: NA; clone_size: NA; cdr3_aa: CASSEASRSFPNTEAFF; cdr3_nt: TGCGCCAGCAGTGAGGCTAGTCGGTCTTTTCCGAACACTGAAGCTTTCTTT